The 23 T cell receptor beta chains reported below all come from one sample, sequenced in a study of blood T cell repertoires in COVID-19. Only in-frame clones appear in the TCRdb table, and some are missing; sequencing was by immunoSEQ multiplex PCR. Here the sample spans under 300,000 clones, over 75% being singletons. The source material was peripheral blood. The receptors shown here come from a man aged 30 to 45 who had recovered from COVID-19.

The rearrangement joins TRBV3-1 (or the pseudogene TRBV3-2) to TRBJ2-3, with D possibly being TRBD2 (6 bases). V was shortened by 3 bases and J by 5 bases, with 21 bases between the two germline ends. The CDR3 loop spans 17 amino acids. Germline V CDR1 and CDR2: LGHDT, YNNKEL (reference sequence). The CDR3 here is CASSQALAQGRVDTQYF. The CDR3 DNA follows: TGTGCCAGCAGCCAGGCCCTAGCGCAAGGGCGGGTAGATACGCAGTATTTT.

This rearrangement joins TRBV7-8 to TRBJ2-1, with 9 bases identical to TRBD2. V trimming: 1 base; J trimming: 4 bases; junction bases outside the gene matches: 5. This CDR3 is built from 16 residues. Germline values: CDR1 SGHVS, CDR2 FQNEAQ. CDR3 DNA: TGTGCCAGCAGCTTAGTGGCTAGCGGGAATTACAATGAGCAGTTCTTC. Encoded protein: CASSLVASGNYNEQFF.

The chain carries TRBV19 and TRBJ2-3, with D uncertain. The V end was cut by 6 bases, the J end by 2 bases, with 9 bases between. The CDR3 consists of 13 residues. The germline gives CDR1 LNHDA, CDR2 SQIVND (reference sequence). CDR3 amino acids: CASRLINTDTQYF. The CDR3 coding sequence is TGTGCCAGTAGACTTATAAACACAGATACGCAGTATTTT. Complete variable domain (other parts from reference TRBV19 and TRBJ2-3): DGGITQSPKYLFRKEGQNVTLSCEQNLNHDAMYWYRQDPGQGLRLIYYSQIVNDFQKGDIAEGYSVSREKKESFPLTVTSAQKNPTAFYLCASRLINTDTQYFGPGTRLTVL.

The gene calls are TRBV9 and TRBJ1-4, with D maybe TRBD1 (5 bases). The CDR3 runs to 17 residues. Germline V gene data show CDR1 as SGDLS and CDR2 as YYNGEE. Trimming pared 0 bases from V and 5 bases from J, leaving 17 bases between. CDR3 bases: TGTGCCAGCAGCGTAGCTACTGGGGAGGGACTAAATGAAAAACTGTTTTTT. It specifies CASSVATGEGLNEKLFF.

In this sample, this clone turned up once. The chain combines TRBV19 with TRBJ2-1, with a tentative D call TRBD1 (6 bases). Per germline, CDR1 LNHDA and CDR2 SQIVND (reference sequence). The CDR3 runs 16 residues. V shed 6 bases and J shed 9 bases, with 24 bases lying between them. CDR3 sequence (DNA): TGTGCCAGTAGGATTTCGACAGGCCAAAGCGGTGGTGAGCAGTTCTTC. Translation: CASRISTGQSGGEQFF.

This clone has more than one count but fewer than ten. This chain links TRBV27 with TRBJ2-2; 7 nucleotides align to TRBD1. There are 16 residues in the CDR3. Germline lookup yields CDR1 MNHEY and CDR2 SMNVEV (reference sequence). Losses at the gene ends were 8 bases for V and 0 bases for J; bases not matched to a gene: 9. This CDR3 is CASYPRQGANTGELFF. Here the CDR3 DNA reads TGTGCCAGCTACCCCCGACAGGGAGCGAACACCGGGGAGCTGTTTTTT.

The sample holds a few counts of this clone. CDR3 nucleotides: TGTGCCAGCAGTTTTATACAAGAGACCCAGTACTTC. This encodes CASSFIQETQYF. The chain couples TRBV12-3 or TRBV12-4 to TRBJ2-5, with unresolved D. V lost 3 bases, J lost 2 bases, and 4 bases lay in between. CDR3 length equals 12 residues.

The gene calls are TRBV7-9 and TRBJ1-5, with TRBD1 matching 8 bases. Germline V gives CDR1 SEHNR, CDR2 FQNEAQ (reference sequence). The CDR3 loop spans 14 amino acids. Trimming took 4 bases from V and 2 from J; bases not matched to a gene: 1. CDR3 bases: TGTGCCAGCAGCTCGGGACAGGGCAATCAGCCCCAGCATTTT. This encodes CASSSGQGNQPQHF.

This clone was picked up one time. The gene calls are TRBV5-1 and TRBJ2-1; D is perhaps TRBD2 (6 bases). The CDR3 loop spans 15 amino acids. Germline lookup yields CDR1 SGHRS and CDR2 YFSETQ. Trimming took 7 bases from V and 8 from J, leaving 22 bases between them. The CDR3 reads CASVFLGGGMDEQFF. The CDR3 DNA reads TGCGCCAGCGTGTTTCTGGGTGGGGGGATGGATGAGCAGTTCTTC.

This clone was recorded only once. The chain couples TRBV18 to TRBJ1-5; TRBD1 aligns across 9 bases. CDR3 size: 14 residues. Germline loops: CDR1 KGHSH, CDR2 LQKENI. With V trimmed by 8 bases and J by 2 bases, 4 bases remained unmatched. In DNA, the CDR3 is TGTGCCAGCGGACAGGGGAGAGGCAATCAGCCCCAGCATTTT. This codes for CASGQGRGNQPQHF.

In its sample, this clone was seen once. The chain uses TRBV23-1 and TRBJ2-2; D might be TRBD1 (6 bases). TRBV23-1 is placed among ORFs of uncertain function. V lost 7 bases and J 0 bases, leaving 24 bases between the germline ends. CDR3 size: 19 residues. CDR3 sequence reads: CASTVNGGRDPSNTGELFF. The CDR3, as DNA: TGCGCCAGCACCGTGAATGGGGGCCGGGACCCTTCGAACACCGGGGAGCTGTTTTTT.

This chain joins TRBV21-1 and TRBJ2-3; TRBD1 was called by the table and not checked on the DNA. TRBV21-1 has pseudogene status. The CDR3 length is 21 residues. The CDR3 DNA reads as TGTGCCAGCAGCAAATCCCCCTTAACAGGGTTATGTCTCCCGAGCCCAGATACGCAGTATTTT. Its translation: CASSKSPLTGLCLPSPDTQYF.

The CDR3 DNA sequence: TGTGCCAGCAGCTCCCGTGGAGGGGAAAATGAGCAGTTCTTC. Translation: CASSSRGGENEQFF. The rearrangement uses TRBV7-2 and TRBJ2-1; tentatively, D is TRBD2 (6 bases). V was trimmed by 4 bases and J by 7 bases, leaving 14 bases between them. The CDR3 contains 14 residues. The germline V gene encodes CDR1 SGHTA and CDR2 FQGNSA. The variable domain in full, with the rest retrieved from reference TRBV7-2 and TRBJ2-1, is GAGVSQSPSNKVTEKGKDVELRCDPISGHTALYWYRQSLGQGLEFLIYFQGNSAPDKSGLPSDRFSAERTGGSVSTLTIQRTQQEDSAVYLCASSSRGGENEQFFGPGTRLTVL.

The V and J genes are TRBV28 and TRBJ1-2, with a weak D call TRBD1 (5 bases). V was trimmed by 8 bases and J by 2 bases, leaving 15 bases between them. Per the germline V gene, CDR1 is MDHEN and CDR2 is SYDVKM. There are 14 residues in the CDR3. CDR3 sequence reads: CASVGGARNYGYTF. CDR3 DNA: TGTGCCAGCGTCGGGGGAGCACGAAACTATGGCTACACCTTC.

The chain joins TRBV2 to TRBJ1-1; tentative D call: TRBD1 (5 bases). CDR3 length: 14 residues. Germline V gives CDR1 SNHLY, CDR2 FYNNEI. V shed 3 bases and J shed 5 bases, with 13 bases lying between them. Written as DNA, the CDR3 is TGTGCCAGCAGTGATCCGCCAGGGATGACTGAAGCTTTCTTT. Residues: CASSDPPGMTEAFF.

There are a few counts of this clone. The rearrangement joins TRBV28 to TRBJ1-6; 11 nucleotides align to TRBD1. CDR1 and CDR2 from the germline V gene are MDHEN and SYDVKM. J was trimmed by 13 bases and V by 6 bases; bases with no gene match: 5. The CDR3 is 13 residues long. The CDR3 DNA reads TGTGCCAGCAGGGACAGGGGGCCGTCTCCCCTCCACTTT. Its protein is CASRDRGPSPLHF. The full variable domain, rest sourced from reference TRBV28 and TRBJ1-6, is DVKVTQSSRYLVKRTGEKVFLECVQDMDHENMFWYRQDPGLGLRLIYFSYDVKMKEKGDIPEGYSVSREKKERFSLILESASTNQTSMYLCASRDRGPSPLHFGNGTRLTVT.

The genes are TRBV2 and TRBJ2-5; 7 bases are a match to TRBD1. Trimming removed 6 bases from V and 5 bases from J; junction bases left unmatched: 3. The CDR3 sequence is 12 residues long. CDR1 and CDR2 from the germline V gene are SNHLY and FYNNEI. The CDR3 DNA reads TGTGCCAGCAGAGAGGGGGCGGAGACCCAGTACTTC. It is translated as CASREGAETQYF.

The V call is TRBV19, the J call TRBJ2-7, with D perhaps TRBD2 (5 bases). Germline loops: CDR1 LNHDA, CDR2 SQIVND (reference sequence). This CDR3 spans 16 amino acids. Trimming cost V 7 bases and J 4 bases, with 23 bases left between them. The CDR3 reads CASKARVVREIYEQYF. The DNA for the CDR3 is TGTGCCAGTAAGGCGCGGGTCGTCCGAGAGATATACGAGCAGTACTTC.

V usage is TRBV5-1 and J usage is TRBJ2-4; perhaps TRBD1 as D (6 bases). Germline CDR1 and CDR2: SGHRS and YFSETQ. The CDR3 is 18 amino acids. Trimming cost V 3 bases and J 1 base, with 20 bases left between them. CDR3: CASSSPGQRPGAKNIQYF. In DNA form, the CDR3 reads TGCGCCAGCAGCTCTCCAGGACAGCGTCCCGGGGCCAAAAACATTCAGTACTTC.

This clone was counted once. The CDR3 region is CASSFTAGVEQFF. The CDR3 DNA reads as TGTGCCAGCAGTTTTACGGCGGGGGTAGAGCAGTTCTTC. This sequence joins TRBV6-5 and TRBJ2-1, with 7 nucleotides matching TRBD2. The J segment lost 10 bases and the V segment lost 4 bases, leaving 7 bases of the junction unmatched. This CDR3 is built from 13 residues. Germline CDR1 and CDR2: MNHEY and SVGAGI.

The chain uses TRBV18 and TRBJ2-3; D perhaps matches TRBD2 (6 bases). The CDR3 loop spans 14 amino acids. Germline CDR1 KGHSH, CDR2 LQKENI. V shed 3 bases and J shed 6 bases, with 13 bases lying between them. CDR3 DNA sequence: TGTGCCAGCTCACCTACCGCAGGGAGGGATACGCAGTATTTT. Translation gives CASSPTAGRDTQYF.

This chain links TRBV2 with TRBJ1-1; weak D call: TRBD1 (6 bases). CDR3 length: 13 residues. Between the trimmed V and J ends, which lost 5 bases and 11 bases, there was a span of 18 bases. Germline CDR1 reads SNHLY; CDR2 reads FYNNEI. The CDR3, as DNA: TGTGCCAGCAGTCAGGGGACACACAAAGGGGCTTTCTTT. As protein: CASSQGTHKGAFF.

The rearrangement uses TRBV19 and TRBJ2-3; tentative D call: TRBD1 (6 bases). The CDR3 length is 15 residues. Germline assignment: CDR1 LNHDA and CDR2 SQIVND (reference sequence). The V end lost 6 bases, the J end lost 8 bases, and 21 bases lay between the germline ends. The CDR3 sequence: CASRGAGIGSGTQYF. In nucleotides, the CDR3 is TGTGCCAGTAGGGGGGCCGGGATTGGGTCAGGTACGCAGTATTTT.